This section outlines one T cell receptor (beta chain) sequence together with its context. The CDR3 regions of TCR beta were amplified from RNA transcripts. The HTBI set primed first-round TCR CDR3 RT-PCR. TCRdb recomputed calls from the multiplex PCR reads with MiXCR, one row per CDR3 protein. The repertoire includes 700,000 to 950,000 distinct CDR3 sequences, roughly a third of them detected once, and roughly 30% sits in the top ten. V lost 5 bases, J lost 4 bases, and 5 bases stayed unmatched. Per germline, CDR1 SGHTA and CDR2 FQGNSA. The CDR3 loop spans 14 amino acids. The sample is drawn from a study of T cells in Graves' hyperthyroidism and ophthalmopathy.

The sequenced sample consisted of blood. The TCR was taken from a woman aged 40 to 50 with Graves' hyperthyroidism. The chain combines TRBV7-2 with TRBJ1-5; 7 bases align to TRBD1. In DNA form, the CDR3 reads TGTGCCAGCAGCCGAGGACAGGCGAATCAGCCCCAGCATTTT. Its protein is CASSRGQANQPQHF.